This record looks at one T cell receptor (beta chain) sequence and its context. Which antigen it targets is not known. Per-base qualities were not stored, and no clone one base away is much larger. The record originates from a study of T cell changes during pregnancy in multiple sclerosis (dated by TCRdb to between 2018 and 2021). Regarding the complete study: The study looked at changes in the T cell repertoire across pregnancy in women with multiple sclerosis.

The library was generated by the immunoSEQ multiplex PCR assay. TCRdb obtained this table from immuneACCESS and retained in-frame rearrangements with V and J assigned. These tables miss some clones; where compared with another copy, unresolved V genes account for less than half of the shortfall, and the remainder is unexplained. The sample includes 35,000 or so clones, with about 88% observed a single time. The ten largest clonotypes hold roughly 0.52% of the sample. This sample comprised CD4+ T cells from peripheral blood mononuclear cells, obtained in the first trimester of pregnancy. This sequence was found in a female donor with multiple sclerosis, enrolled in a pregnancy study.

The CDR3 protein sequence reads: CAISVTTSGRAGQYF. The bases read TGTGCCATCAGTGTTACGACTAGCGGGAGGGCCGGGCAGTACTTC. The chain couples TRBV10-3 to TRBJ2-7, and 14 junctional nucleotides match TRBD2. V and J are trimmed by 4 bases and 9 bases, and the gene matches miss 8 bases of the junction. Sequences ENHRY (CDR1) and SYGVKD (CDR2) are obtained from the germline V gene. Measured from the cysteine to the phenylalanine, the CDR3 is 15 residues long. Just CDR3 DNA is preserved here, 45 bases in frame from base 1.